These T cell receptor beta chains were read from a single sample in a study of Graves' ophthalmopathy and Graves' hyperthyroidism. TCRdb re-analysed the multiplex PCR reads in MiXCR, keeping a single row per CDR3 protein. The table has 300,000 to 350,000 distinct CDR3 sequences, around a sixth seen once. Sequenced input: peripheral blood. The receptors were gathered from an adult man with Graves' ophthalmopathy. Both conserved end residues are part of each CDR3. The D gene is left open where the match is weak. Size tells how often a clone was seen (once, few, many) or the class of an expanded clone, and some rows leave it out.

V gene	J gene	clone size	D gene	CDR3 protein	CDR3 DNA
TRBV29-1	TRBJ2-7	many	TRBD1	CSVPGQGDYEQYF	TGCAGCGTTCCGGGACAGGGGGACTACGAGCAGTACTTC
TRBV5-1	TRBJ2-5	many	-	CASSTGRETQYF	TGCGCCAGCAGCACGGGACGAGAGACCCAGTACTTC
TRBV30	TRBJ2-3	many	TRBD2	CAWSPSGRPADTQYF	TGTGCCTGGAGTCCTAGCGGGCGCCCCGCCGATACGCAGTATTTT
TRBV5-1	TRBJ2-7	many	TRBD2	CASSPHGREGLEQYF	TGCGCCAGCAGTCCCCACGGGCGGGAGGGACTCGAGCAGTACTTC
TRBV20-1	TRBJ2-7	many	-	CSARHPAPIDEQYF	TGCAGTGCTAGACACCCGGCCCCGATCGACGAGCAGTACTTC
TRBV6-1	TRBJ1-5	many	-	CASSGEGDQPQHF	TGTGCCAGCAGTGGGGAGGGCGATCAGCCCCAGCATTTT
TRBV12-3/TRBV12-4	TRBJ2-2	many	TRBD2	CAIGTSGKPGELFF	TGTGCCATAGGGACTAGCGGGAAACCCGGGGAGCTGTTTTTT
TRBV6-1	TRBJ2-2	many	-	CASRRQVSGELFF	TGTGCCAGCAGAAGACAGGTCAGCGGGGAGCTGTTTTTT
TRBV6-2/TRBV6-3	TRBJ2-3	many	-	CASSLQGHLTDTQYF	TGTGCCAGCAGTTTGCAGGGTCACCTCACAGATACGCAGTATTTT
TRBV25-1	TRBJ2-5	few	TRBD1	CASSDPHAGQGHQETQYF	TGTGCCAGCAGTGATCCACACGCGGGACAGGGGCACCAAGAGACCCAGTACTTC
TRBV6-2/TRBV6-3	TRBJ2-7	many	-	CASSYSRGGQYF	TGTGCCAGCAGTTACTCTCGAGGGGGGCAGTACTTC
TRBV12-3/TRBV12-4	TRBJ2-5	many	-	CASSTDGQETQYF	TGTGCCAGCAGCACGGACGGGCAAGAGACCCAGTACTTC
TRBV9	TRBJ2-7	few	TRBD2	CASSARELAGGPYEQYF	TGTGCCAGCAGCGCTCGCGAACTAGCGGGAGGGCCCTACGAGCAGTACTTC
TRBV6-2/TRBV6-3	TRBJ1-2	medium-sized	-	CASSYDYGYTF	TGTGCCAGCAGTTACGACTATGGCTACACCTTC
TRBV5-1	TRBJ1-5	many	-	CASSAGGLDQPQHF	TGCGCCAGCAGCGCGGGGGGGTTGGATCAGCCCCAGCATTTT
TRBV12-3/TRBV12-4	TRBJ2-7	many	-	CASSAFYEQYF	TGTGCCAGCAGTGCTTTCTACGAGCAGTACTTC
TRBV30	TRBJ2-5	-	TRBD2	CAWRVAGAPETQYF	TGTGCCTGGAGGGTAGCGGGGGCCCCGGAGACCCAGTACTTC
TRBV2	TRBJ1-2	many	-	CASRASAAYGYTF	TGTGCCAGCAGGGCCAGCGCGGCTTATGGCTACACCTTC
TRBV28	TRBJ2-5	many	-	CASSRRALETQYF	TGTGCCAGCAGCCGCCGGGCCCTCGAGACCCAGTACTTC
TRBV4-3	TRBJ1-6	-	TRBD1	CASSHGQGNSPLHF	TGCGCCAGCAGCCACGGACAGGGGAATTCACCCCTCCACTTT
TRBV20-1	TRBJ2-5	many	TRBD2	CSARDVTSGRVVMYQETQYF	TGCAGTGCTAGAGATGTAACTAGCGGGAGGGTGGTAATGTACCAAGAGACCCAGTACTTC
TRBV6-2/TRBV6-3	TRBJ2-7	many	-	CASSDNSYEQYF	TGTGCCAGCAGTGACAACTCCTACGAGCAGTACTTC
TRBV20-1	TRBJ1-6	many	TRBD1	CSARDWSGGWNSPLHF	TGCAGTGCTAGAGATTGGTCAGGGGGCTGGAATTCACCCCTCCACTTT
TRBV7-2	TRBJ2-7	many	-	CASTQGGTSAYEQYF	TGTGCCAGCACCCAGGGGGGGACTTCTGCCTACGAGCAGTACTTC
TRBV30	TRBJ2-7	many	-	CAWSFGYEQYF	TGTGCCTGGAGTTTTGGCTACGAGCAGTACTTC
TRBV5-4	TRBJ2-7	-	-	CASRILDGYEQYF	TGTGCCAGCAGGATACTGGACGGCTACGAGCAGTACTTC
TRBV6-1	TRBJ2-5	many	-	CASSELVRETQYF	TGTGCCAGCAGTGAACTAGTCCGGGAGACCCAGTACTTC
TRBV20-1	TRBJ2-2	many	-	CSAMGPLRGELFF	TGCAGTGCGATGGGACCCCTCCGAGGGGAGCTGTTTTTT
TRBV27	TRBJ1-2	many	-	CASSFRDNYGYTF	TGTGCCAGCAGTTTTCGGGACAACTATGGCTACACCTTC
TRBV10-2	TRBJ2-7	many	-	CASSETGSAYEQYF	TGCGCCAGCAGTGAAACAGGTAGCGCCTACGAGCAGTACTTC
TRBV19	TRBJ2-7	many	TRBD1	CATRQGGYEQYF	TGTGCCACCAGACAGGGGGGCTACGAGCAGTACTTC
TRBV6-5	TRBJ1-2	many	-	CASSYSMDVRDYGYTF	TGTGCCAGCAGTTACTCGATGGACGTCCGTGACTATGGCTACACCTTC
TRBV20-1	TRBJ1-2	many	-	CSAPTGQGLYYGYTF	TGCAGTGCCCCAACTGGGCAGGGTTTGTACTATGGCTACACCTTC
TRBV7-2	TRBJ2-5	many	-	CASSPWGGTAQETQYF	TGTGCCAGCAGCCCATGGGGGGGGACAGCGCAAGAGACCCAGTACTTC
TRBV6-2/TRBV6-3	TRBJ1-5	-	-	CASSRVQCGQPQHF	TGTGCCAGCAGCCGCGTACAGTGCGGTCAGCCCCAGCATTTT
TRBV7-2	TRBJ1-2	many	-	CASSLFDGSNYGYTF	TGTGCCAGCAGCCTCTTTGACGGATCTAACTATGGCTACACCTTC
TRBV19	TRBJ2-7	many	TRBD2	CASSPSSSSGDYEQYF	TGTGCCAGTAGTCCTTCCTCGAGTAGCGGGGACTACGAGCAGTACTTC
TRBV14	TRBJ1-2	many	-	CASSQRGNYGYTF	TGTGCCAGCAGCCAAAGGGGGAACTATGGCTACACCTTC
TRBV13	TRBJ2-7	many	-	CASSLTRSSYEQYF	TGTGCCAGCAGCTTAACGAGGAGCTCCTACGAGCAGTACTTC
TRBV29-1	TRBJ2-5	many	-	CSVYDPETQYF	TGCAGCGTGTATGATCCGGAGACCCAGTACTTC
TRBV20-1	TRBJ1-5	many	-	CSALDLPKQPQHF	TGCAGTGCCCTGGACCTGCCGAAGCAGCCCCAGCATTTT
TRBV11-2	TRBJ2-7	many	TRBD2	CASSSGLALAGALYEQYF	TGTGCCAGCAGCTCAGGATTGGCGCTAGCGGGGGCTCTCTACGAGCAGTACTTC
TRBV4-1	TRBJ1-1	few	-	CASSQSGGGVNTEAFF	TGCGCCAGCAGCCAAAGTGGAGGGGGAGTGAACACTGAAGCTTTCTTT
TRBV12-3/TRBV12-4	TRBJ1-2	many	-	CASSKTGHRNGYTF	TGTGCCAGCAGTAAAACCGGGCACCGCAATGGCTACACCTTC
TRBV7-2	TRBJ2-7	many	-	CASSITGGGAYEQYF	TGTGCCAGCAGCATTACAGGGGGAGGGGCCTACGAGCAGTACTTC
TRBV2	TRBJ2-5	many	-	CASLRLLGEETQYF	TGTGCCAGCCTGCGACTCCTTGGGGAGGAGACCCAGTACTTC
TRBV7-2	TRBJ1-1	many	-	CASSITGHKNTEAFF	TGTGCCAGCAGCATTACGGGACACAAGAACACTGAAGCTTTCTTT
TRBV7-2	TRBJ2-7	many	-	CASSQDGRGSREQYF	TGTGCCAGCAGCCAAGACGGACGGGGTAGTCGCGAGCAGTACTTC
TRBV2	TRBJ1-1	many	-	CASKMNTEAFF	TGTGCCAGCAAAATGAACACTGAAGCTTTCTTT
TRBV5-1	TRBJ2-5	many	TRBD1	CASRTGTGAQETQYF	TGCGCCAGCAGGACCGGGACAGGGGCCCAAGAGACCCAGTACTTC
TRBV6-2/TRBV6-3	TRBJ2-5	many	-	CASRGPPKKTQYF	TGTGCCAGCAGAGGACCTCCCAAGAAGACCCAGTACTTC
TRBV6-5	TRBJ2-7	many	TRBD1	CASSYPGQGLYEQYF	TGTGCCAGCAGTTACCCGGGACAGGGACTTTACGAGCAGTACTTC